This T cell receptor beta chain was found in a study of blood T cell repertoires in COVID-19. TCRdb's table, derived via immunoSEQ multiplex PCR, lists solely in-frame clones and lacks some. The data show 150,000 to 200,000 clones, about 89% seen once. This clone is a singleton in its sample. Trimming stripped 2 bases from V and 4 bases from J, with 17 bases between. CDR1 is MGHRA and CDR2 is YSYEKL in the germline V gene. The CDR3 runs to 16 residues. The study drew participants aged roughly 18 to 95 years from roughly 25 US areas. The clonotype comes from a woman aged 18-35 years who had recovered from COVID-19. The chain links TRBV4-1 to TRBJ2-5; TRBD1 is a possible D gene (5 bases). Material for sequencing was PBMCs or T cells enriched from blood (not recorded which). The CDR3 here is CASSQISDSPLETQYF. CDR3 DNA: TGCGCCAGCAGCCAAATTTCCGACAGCCCCTTAGAGACCCAGTACTTC.